Included here is one T cell receptor beta chain sequence, with context. This record comes from a study of blood T cell repertoires in COVID-19. Trimming left V 0 bases short and J 6 bases short, with 15 bases between. The CDR3 totals 15 residues. Germline V lookup: CDR1 LGHDT, CDR2 YNNKEL (reference sequence). This table comes from immunoSEQ multiplex PCR, and its TCRdb copy is limited to in-frame clones, with some not included. The sample holds some 160,000 clones; 88% are singletons and the top ten take 2% to 2.5%. This receptor was obtained from a man in his forties or fifties who had recovered from COVID-19. V is TRBV3-1 (or the pseudogene TRBV3-2) and J is TRBJ2-7; perhaps TRBD1 as D (5 bases). Material for sequencing was peripheral blood. Here the CDR3 reads CASSQDLQVQGEQYF. The DNA of the CDR3 is TGTGCCAGCAGCCAAGATCTGCAGGTCCAGGGCGAGCAGTACTTC.